A selection of T cell receptor beta chains follows, all from one sample in a study of kidney transplant recipient with SARS-CoV-2 infection. TCRdb processed the reads anew with MiXCR; each CDR3 protein has one entry. The table has roughly 250,000 distinct CDR3 sequences, more than 25% seen once; the top ten hold more than 6.5%. Sequenced here: a blood sample, sampled at baseline and between days 110 and 120 from a kidney transplant recipient. These receptors all come from a male patient younger than 45 who had COVID-19 and was a kidney transplant recipient. Some of the T cells may derive from the graft donor. CDR3s include the opening cysteine and the closing phenylalanine or tryptophan. A D gene is named only where the DNA matches it firmly. Size values are once, few and many counts, or a class for expanded clones, and some rows have none.

D,V,size,J,CDR3,DNA
NA,TRBV28,many,TRBJ1-5,CASSFGFQPQHF,TGTGCCAGCAGTTTTGGTTTTCAGCCCCAGCATTTT
TRBD2,TRBV5-1,many,TRBJ2-7,CASGTSGGIPISEQYF,TGCGCCAGCGGGACTAGCGGGGGTATACCCATCTCCGAGCAGTACTTC
NA,TRBV5-5,many,TRBJ1-2,CASIVSVSRKTYGYTF,TGTGCCAGCATTGTTTCTGTCTCGCGAAAGACCTATGGCTACACCTTC
NA,TRBV10-1,many,TRBJ2-1,CASSGRWYNEQFF,TGCGCCAGCAGTGGAAGGTGGTACAATGAGCAGTTCTTC
NA,TRBV5-4,NA,TRBJ2-3,CASSYGGGVSTDTQYF,TGTGCCAGCAGCTATGGAGGGGGAGTCAGCACAGATACGCAGTATTTT
NA,TRBV6-6,many,TRBJ2-4,CASTLRPPPGQNIQYF,TGTGCCAGCACCCTGAGGCCCCCTCCAGGGCAAAACATTCAGTACTTC
NA,TRBV5-5,many,TRBJ1-2,CASNVTVSRKTYGYTF,TGTGCCAGCAATGTTACTGTCTCGCGAAAGACCTATGGCTACACCTTC
TRBD1,TRBV5-5,many,TRBJ1-1,CASSYTGGAPRGAFF,TGTGCCAGCAGCTATACAGGGGGCGCGCCTCGCGGGGCTTTCTTT
NA,TRBV5-6,many,TRBJ1-2,CASMIPNSRKTYGYTF,TGTGCCAGCATGATCCCCAATAGTCGAAAGACCTATGGCTACACCTTC
NA,TRBV3-2,many,TRBJ2-2,CASSLGNTGELFF,TGTGCCAGCAGCTTAGGGAACACCGGGGAGCTGTTTTTT
NA,TRBV3-1,many,TRBJ2-3,CASSQDRGTDTQYF,TGTGCCAGCAGCCAAGACCGAGGGACAGATACGCAGTATTTT
TRBD1,TRBV5-4,many,TRBJ1-2,CASSLAPGRGLGYGYTF,TGTGCCAGCAGCTTGGCCCCTGGCAGGGGGCTGGGCTATGGCTACACCTTC
NA,TRBV5-6,NA,TRBJ1-1,CASSFLSGGNTEAFF,TGTGCCAGCAGCTTTTTGTCTGGCGGGAACACTGAAGCTTTCTTT
NA,TRBV9,many,TRBJ2-1,CASSARTEKNEQFF,TGTGCCAGCAGCGCCCGGACAGAAAAGAATGAGCAGTTCTTC
TRBD2,TRBV7-3,few,TRBJ2-1,CASSSRGVPYNEQFF,TGTGCCAGCAGCTCGCGGGGGGTCCCCTACAATGAGCAGTTCTTC
NA,TRBV5-8,many,TRBJ1-2,CASGDHHPRKTYGYTF,TGTGCCAGCGGTGACCATCATCCACGAAAGACCTATGGCTACACCTTC
NA,TRBV3-1,many,TRBJ1-1,CASSAFCPISIRTEAFF,TGTGCCAGCAGCGCCTTTTGTCCCATTTCAATTCGCACTGAAGCTTTCTTT
TRBD2,TRBV3-1,few,TRBJ2-3,CASSQFGGGGTDTQYF,TGTGCCAGCAGCCAATTCGGGGGGGGGGGCACAGATACGCAGTATTTT
NA,TRBV28,many,TRBJ1-1,CASSMNTEAFF,TGTGCCAGCTCTATGAACACTGAAGCTTTCTTT
TRBD1,TRBV7-6,many,TRBJ1-6,CASSGTGQNSPLHF,TGTGCCAGCAGCGGGACAGGGCAAAATTCACCCCTCCACTTT
NA,TRBV12-3/TRBV12-4,many,TRBJ1-2,CASSLTPSFRKTYGYTF,TGTGCCAGCAGTTTGACTCCCAGCTTCCGAAAGACCTATGGCTACACCTTC
NA,TRBV19,many,TRBJ1-5,CASSMGGGGNQPQHF,TGTGCCAGTAGTATGGGTGGGGGGGGCAATCAGCCCCAGCATTTT
NA,TRBV11-3,few,TRBJ2-2,CASSLDPTRVGAGELFF,TGTGCCAGCAGCTTGGACCCAACAAGGGTGGGGGCCGGGGAGCTGTTTTTT
NA,TRBV5-8,many,TRBJ2-5,CASSLDLETQYF,TGTGCCAGCAGCTTGGATCTAGAGACCCAGTACTTC
NA,TRBV3-1,many,TRBJ1-1,CASSSCHPISIRTEAFF,TGTGCCAGCAGCAGTTGTCATCCCATTTCAATTCGCACTGAAGCTTTCTTT
NA,TRBV5-1,many,TRBJ1-2,CASSFNRVDGYTF,TGCGCCAGCAGCTTTAACAGGGTTGATGGCTACACCTTC
TRBD1,TRBV28,NA,TRBJ1-5,CASSSRRTGANQPQHF,TGTGCCAGCAGTTCTCGACGGACAGGGGCAAATCAGCCCCAGCATTTT
TRBD1,TRBV5-4,many,TRBJ2-7,CASSTKTGFIYEQYF,TGTGCCAGCAGCACAAAGACAGGGTTCATCTACGAGCAGTACTTC
TRBD2,TRBV6-5,few,TRBJ2-5,CASHPLGGAFEVTQYF,TGTGCCAGCCACCCCCTCGGGGGGGCATTTGAGGTGACCCAGTACTTC
TRBD1,TRBV6-4,few,TRBJ2-4,CAAKGSERDRETQKTKDF,TGTGCCGCCAAAGGTTCTGAACGGGACAGGGAAACACAGAAAACAAAGGACTTC
TRBD1,TRBV20-1,many,TRBJ1-6,CSARDRTGTTYNSPLHF,TGCAGTGCTAGAGATCGGACAGGGACGACCTATAATTCACCCCTCCACTTT
NA,TRBV12-5,many,TRBJ1-2,CASGVRNLQGKTYGYTF,TGTGCTAGTGGTGTGCGAAATTTGCAGGGAAAGACCTATGGCTACACCTTC
NA,TRBV5-1,many,TRBJ1-6,CASSSRRGDNSPLHF,TGCGCCAGCAGCTCCCGGCGAGGGGACAATTCACCCCTCCACTTT
NA,TRBV7-6,few,TRBJ1-2,CASSFLHESRKTYGYTF,TGTGCCAGCAGCTTCCTTCATGAATCTCGAAAGACCTATGGCTACACCTTC
TRBD2,TRBV19,many,TRBJ2-5,CASSYGLAGVEQYF,TGTGCCAGTAGCTACGGACTAGCGGGAGTGGAGCAGTACTTC
NA,TRBV9,many,TRBJ1-2,CASKLSYSRKTYGYTF,TGTGCCAGCAAACTCTCGTACTCAAGAAAGACCTATGGCTACACCTTC
NA,TRBV3-1,many,TRBJ2-2,CASSGIFPISGLTGELFF,TGTGCCAGCAGCGGTATATTTCCCATTTCAGGCTTGACCGGGGAGCTGTTTTTT
TRBD1,TRBV7-9,many,TRBJ2-7,CASSPGAGGNEQYF,TGTGCCAGCAGCCCCGGGGCAGGGGGAAACGAGCAGTACTTC
NA,TRBV6-5,many,TRBJ1-4,CASRPTGRTNEKLFF,TGTGCCAGCAGGCCCACAGGGCGAACTAATGAAAAACTGTTTTTT
TRBD2,TRBV19,NA,TRBJ2-3,CASSILAGSPDTQYF,TGTGCCAGTAGTATACTAGCGGGATCCCCAGATACGCAGTATTTT
TRBD2,TRBV7-9,many,TRBJ2-3,CASSPRGGTSGRRTSTDTQYF,TGTGCCAGCAGCCCTAGGGGCGGGACTAGCGGGAGACGAACTAGCACAGATACGCAGTATTTT
NA,TRBV3-1,many,TRBJ2-5,CASSTGFPISFSETQYF,TGTGCCAGCAGCACTGGGTTTCCCATTTCTTTCTCTGAGACCCAGTACTTC